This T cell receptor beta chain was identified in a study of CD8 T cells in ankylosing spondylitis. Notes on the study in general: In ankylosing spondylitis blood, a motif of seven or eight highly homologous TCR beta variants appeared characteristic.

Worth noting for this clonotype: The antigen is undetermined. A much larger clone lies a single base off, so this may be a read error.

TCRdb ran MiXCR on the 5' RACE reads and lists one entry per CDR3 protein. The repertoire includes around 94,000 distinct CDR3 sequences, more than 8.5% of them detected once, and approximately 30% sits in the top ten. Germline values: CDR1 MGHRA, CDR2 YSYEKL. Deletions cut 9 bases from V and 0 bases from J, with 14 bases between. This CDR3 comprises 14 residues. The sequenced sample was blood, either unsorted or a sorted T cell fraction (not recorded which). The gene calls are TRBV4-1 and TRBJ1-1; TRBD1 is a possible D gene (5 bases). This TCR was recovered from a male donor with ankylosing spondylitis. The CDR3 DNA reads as TGCGCCAGTCGAGAGGGGCCCCTGAACACTGAAGCTTTCTTT. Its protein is CASREGPLNTEAFF.